This T cell receptor (beta chain) originates from a study of T cells after yellow fever vaccination. Study results and limitations: The CD4 and CD8 compartments had a small share of their clonotypes in common.

Regarding this clonotype: Its cognate antigen is unknown.

Each CDR3 protein is one row after TCRdb ran MiXCR on the 5' RACE reads. The data hold a few hundred thousand distinct CDR3 sequences, with roughly a sixth observed a single time. Trimming took off 0 bases at V and 10 bases at J, with 12 bases between the two ends. In germline, CDR1 is MNHEY, CDR2 SVGEGT. CDR3 length equals 13 residues. The chain links TRBV6-2 or TRBV6-3 to TRBJ1-1; D not resolved. The TCR originated in a man younger than 30 who received the YFV17D yellow fever vaccine. Sample: PBMCs, taken around 5 days after the first yellow fever vaccination. CDR3 residues: CASSYSPVQSAFF. DNA for the CDR3: TGTGCCAGCAGTTACTCTCCGGTGCAATCAGCTTTCTTT.